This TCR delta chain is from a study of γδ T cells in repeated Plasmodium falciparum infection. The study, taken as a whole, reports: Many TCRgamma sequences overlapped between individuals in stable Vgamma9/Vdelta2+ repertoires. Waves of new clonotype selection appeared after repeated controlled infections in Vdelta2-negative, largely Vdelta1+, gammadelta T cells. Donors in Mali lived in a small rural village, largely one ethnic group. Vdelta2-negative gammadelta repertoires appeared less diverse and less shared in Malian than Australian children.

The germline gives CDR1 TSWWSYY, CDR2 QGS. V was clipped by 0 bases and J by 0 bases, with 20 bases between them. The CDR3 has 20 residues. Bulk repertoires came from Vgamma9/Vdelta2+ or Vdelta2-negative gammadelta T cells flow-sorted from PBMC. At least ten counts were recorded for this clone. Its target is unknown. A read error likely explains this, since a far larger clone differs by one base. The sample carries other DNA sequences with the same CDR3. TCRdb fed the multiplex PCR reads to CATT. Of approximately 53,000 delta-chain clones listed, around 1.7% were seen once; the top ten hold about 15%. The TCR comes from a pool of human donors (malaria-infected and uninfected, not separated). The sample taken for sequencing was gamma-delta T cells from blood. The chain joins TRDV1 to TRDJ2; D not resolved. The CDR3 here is CALGELGLSLLRALTAQLFF. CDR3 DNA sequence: TGTGCTCTTGGGGAACTCGGCCTCAGCCTCCTCAGGGCTTTGACAGCACAACTCTTCTTT.